This entry features one T cell receptor (beta chain) sequence. The antigen remains undetermined. This sample is part of a study of tumor and adjacent non-tumor tissue in lung cancer. TCRbeta libraries were built with three rounds of nested PCR, modified from ARM-PCR. TCRdb passed the multiplex PCR reads through MiXCR, listing each CDR3 protein once. Here the sample spans more than 90,000 distinct CDR3 sequences, about 66% being singletons. Points from the study as a whole: Tumor TCR diversity, when higher, was linked to shorter survival. Tumor tissue had significantly higher TCR diversity than normal lung. Top 100 clones took a larger repertoire share in normal lung.

The template was RNA from unsorted bulk tissue. Newly diagnosed lung cancer patients had thoracic surgery in China, August–late 2014, without prior chemotherapy. Sequencing used lung tumor tissue. The source is a man in his sixties with non-small cell lung cancer.

The DNA of the CDR3 is TGCAGCGTTCGAACTAGCGGGGCCTCCAATGAGCAGTTCTTC. Translation: CSVRTSGASNEQFF. The chain has TRBV29-1 and TRBJ2-1; 10 nucleotides match TRBD2. CDR3 length equals 14 residues. Losses at the gene ends were 5 bases for V and 6 bases for J; bases not matched to a gene: 7. Germline lookup yields CDR1 SQVTM and CDR2 ANQGSEA.